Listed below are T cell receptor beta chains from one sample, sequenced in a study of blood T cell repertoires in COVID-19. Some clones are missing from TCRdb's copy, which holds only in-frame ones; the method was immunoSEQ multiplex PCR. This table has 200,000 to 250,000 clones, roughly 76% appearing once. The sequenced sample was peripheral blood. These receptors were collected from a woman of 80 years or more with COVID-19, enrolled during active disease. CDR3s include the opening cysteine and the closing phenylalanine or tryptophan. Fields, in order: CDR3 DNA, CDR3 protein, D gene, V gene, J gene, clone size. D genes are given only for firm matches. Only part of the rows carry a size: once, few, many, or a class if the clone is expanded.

TGTGCCAGCAGCCAAGACGCAGGGTCGAGGAACACTGAAGCTTTCTTT	CASSQDAGSRNTEAFF	NA	TRBV3-1/TRBV3-2	TRBJ1-1	NA
TGCGCCAGCAGCCAAGCTGGGGGCGGGTACGAGCAGTACTTC	CASSQAGGGYEQYF	NA	TRBV4-1	TRBJ2-7	NA
TGTGCCAGTAGTAAGGGACAGCTTAACTATGGCTACACCTTC	CASSKGQLNYGYTF	TRBD1	TRBV19	TRBJ1-2	NA
TGTGCCAGCAGTTTCTCAGGGGCCCGGAGAGCTTTCTTT	CASSFSGARRAFF	NA	TRBV12-3/TRBV12-4	TRBJ1-1	few
TGTGCCAGCAGCCATACAGGGGCGCATGTCTACGAGCAGTACTTC	CASSHTGAHVYEQYF	TRBD1	TRBV7-9	TRBJ2-7	NA
TGTGCCAGTACAGGGAGCTCCTATAATTCACCCCTCCACTTT	CASTGSSYNSPLHF	NA	TRBV28	TRBJ1-6	NA
TGTGCCAGCCAAGCCGGGGAGACCCAGTACTTC	CASQAGETQYF	NA	TRBV7-9	TRBJ2-5	NA
TGTGCCACCAGCAGAAAGAGGGAAGCTAGCCCGGGCAATGAGCAGTTCTTC	CATSRKREASPGNEQFF	NA	TRBV15	TRBJ2-1	NA
TGTGCCAGCAGCTTAAGACCTCAGGCCGGTAACACTGAAGCTTTCTTT	CASSLRPQAGNTEAFF	NA	TRBV11-2	TRBJ1-1	NA
TGTGCCAGCAGCCAAGGGACAACCGCGGGATCACCCCTCCACTTT	CASSQGTTAGSPLHF	NA	TRBV3-1/TRBV3-2	TRBJ1-6	once
TGTGCCAGCAGCAGGGGCAGGGGGGATGAAAAACTGTTTTTT	CASSRGRGDEKLFF	TRBD1	TRBV2	TRBJ1-4	NA
TGTGCCAGCAGCCTCTCGGCGGGGGGCTCCTACAATGAGCAGTTCTTC	CASSLSAGGSYNEQFF	TRBD2	TRBV5-5	TRBJ2-1	once
TGTGCCAGCAGCTTCCCCGTGAGTAGCGGACGAGGTACCGGGGAGCTGTTTTTT	CASSFPVSSGRGTGELFF	NA	TRBV11-2	TRBJ2-2	NA
TGTGCCAGTAGTATTAATTCCCCGACAGGCAATCAGCCCCAGCATTTT	CASSINSPTGNQPQHF	NA	TRBV19	TRBJ1-5	few
TGCGCCAGCAGCTCCAACAGAGCAACCTATAATTCACCCCTCCACTTT	CASSSNRATYNSPLHF	NA	TRBV5-1	TRBJ1-6	few
TGTGCCAGTAGTATCGACAGGAGAGATAATGAAAAACTGTTTTTT	CASSIDRRDNEKLFF	NA	TRBV19	TRBJ1-4	NA
TGTGCCAGCAGCCAAGTAGAGCGGGGTAGCACAGATACGCAGTATTTT	CASSQVERGSTDTQYF	TRBD2	TRBV4-2	TRBJ2-3	NA
TGTGCCAGCAGCATAGGAGGGAGGGCCGCCGGGGAGCTGTTTTTT	CASSIGGRAAGELFF	TRBD2	TRBV13	TRBJ2-2	NA
TGTGCCAGTAGTATTAAACAGGGGGCAGAGACCCAGTACTTC	CASSIKQGAETQYF	TRBD1	TRBV19	TRBJ2-5	NA
TGTGCCAGCAGTTCCATGGGAGGCGGAGAGCAGTTCTTC	CASSSMGGGEQFF	NA	TRBV12-3/TRBV12-4	TRBJ2-1	NA
TGCGCCAGCAGCCAAGAAGGTGGAGGGGCAGCCCCGAAGAGTGGCTACACCTTC	CASSQEGGGAAPKSGYTF	NA	TRBV4-1	TRBJ1-2	NA
TGTGCCAGCAGTTTAACAGGGGGCCGGTATGGCTACACCTTC	CASSLTGGRYGYTF	TRBD1	TRBV28	TRBJ1-2	NA
TGTGCCAGCAGTTCCACAGGGGGCGTGAAATTTGAAGCTTTCTTT	CASSSTGGVKFEAFF	TRBD1	TRBV28	TRBJ1-1	NA
TGTGCCAGCTCACCACCGACAGTCTTGAACACTGAAGCTTTCTTT	CASSPPTVLNTEAFF	NA	TRBV18	TRBJ1-1	once
TGTGCCAGCAGCTTAAAGGCGGAGGACAGGATCCATCAGCCCCAGCATTTT	CASSLKAEDRIHQPQHF	TRBD1	TRBV7-8	TRBJ1-5	once
TGTGCCAGCAGTTACGGAGGTCCCGGGGGTGAGCAGTTCTTC	CASSYGGPGGEQFF	NA	TRBV6-5	TRBJ2-1	NA
TGCGCCAGCAACCGACAGGGGCAAGATACGCAGTATTTT	CASNRQGQDTQYF	TRBD1	TRBV10-2	TRBJ2-3	NA
TGTGCGAGCGAAGAGACTGAAGCTTTCTTT	CASEETEAFF	NA	TRBV12-3/TRBV12-4	TRBJ1-1	NA
TGTGCCAGCAGCCTACAGGGCCTTGGGAACACTGAAGCTTTCTTT	CASSLQGLGNTEAFF	NA	TRBV7-2	TRBJ1-1	NA
TGTGCCAGCAGCTTAGAGCCAGCGGGAGGGTACGAGCAGTACTTC	CASSLEPAGGYEQYF	TRBD2	TRBV7-2	TRBJ2-7	NA
TGCGCCAGCAGCCCCGACAGGGGGCATAATTCACCCCTCCACTTT	CASSPDRGHNSPLHF	TRBD1	TRBV5-1	TRBJ1-6	NA
TGTGCCAGCAGATTATTTTGGTCGACAACTGAAGCTTTCTTT	CASRLFWSTTEAFF	NA	TRBV27	TRBJ1-1	NA
TGTGCCAGCTATCGGGGATCTGGAAACACCATATATTTT	CASYRGSGNTIYF	NA	TRBV5-8	TRBJ1-3	once
TGTGCCAGTAGCAAGCAGGGGGCGCTTAACTATGGCTACACCTTC	CASSKQGALNYGYTF	TRBD1	TRBV19	TRBJ1-2	NA
TGTGCCACCAGGGCGAGGGAGAACTATGGCTACACCTTC	CATRARENYGYTF	NA	TRBV6-5	TRBJ1-2	NA
TGTGCCAGCAGAGAACAGGGTTTGAACACTGAAGCTTTCTTT	CASREQGLNTEAFF	NA	TRBV28	TRBJ1-1	once
TGTGCCATCAGGCCGGGACAGGGGTTGGAAGAGCAGTACTTC	CAIRPGQGLEEQYF	TRBD1	TRBV10-3	TRBJ2-7	once
TGTGCCATCCAGGGTGCCACTGAAGCTTTCTTT	CAIQGATEAFF	NA	TRBV30	TRBJ1-1	few
TGTGCCAGCAGCTTAGTTTTCAGGGCGAACACCGGGGAGCTGTTTTTT	CASSLVFRANTGELFF	NA	TRBV7-6	TRBJ2-2	NA
TGTGCCAGCAGCTTAGGTTCAGGAAACCTCTACGAGCAGTACTTC	CASSLGSGNLYEQYF	NA	TRBV7-2	TRBJ2-7	NA
TGTGCCAGCTCACGTTTATCTACCGCTTATGAAAAACTGTTTTTT	CASSRLSTAYEKLFF	NA	TRBV18	TRBJ1-4	NA
TGTGCCAGCTCACCGCGGACAGGGATGAACACTGAAGCTTTCTTT	CASSPRTGMNTEAFF	TRBD1	TRBV18	TRBJ1-1	NA
TGTGCCAGTACTACCCTATTCGGGACAGGGGGTAATTCACCCCTCCACTTT	CASTTLFGTGGNSPLHF	TRBD1	TRBV19	TRBJ1-6	NA
TGTGCCAGCAGCCAAGCCACGGGGGACTATGGCTACACCTTC	CASSQATGDYGYTF	NA	TRBV3-1/TRBV3-2	TRBJ1-2	NA
TGTGCCAGCAGAAATAGCGGGAACTCCTACAATGAGCAGTTCTTC	CASRNSGNSYNEQFF	TRBD2	TRBV28	TRBJ2-1	few
TGTGCCAGCAGCGCCTCTAGCGGGGCTCTTCAAGATACGCAGTATTTT	CASSASSGALQDTQYF	TRBD2	TRBV7-3	TRBJ2-3	NA
TGTGCCAGCAGTTTATCCCGCCTCCCGGGAGCTAACTATGGCTACACCTTC	CASSLSRLPGANYGYTF	NA	TRBV27	TRBJ1-2	NA
TGTGCCAGCAGTTTAGCAGGTGGGACTTACGAAAGGAGTGGCTACACCTTC	CASSLAGGTYERSGYTF	NA	TRBV27	TRBJ1-2	once
TGTGCCAGCGGCCAGCCCCAGCATTTT	CASGQPQHF	NA	TRBV28	TRBJ1-5	NA
TGTGCCAGTAGTGGACAGACCATGAACACTGAAGCTTTCTTT	CASSGQTMNTEAFF	NA	TRBV19	TRBJ1-1	few
TGCGCCAGCAGCTTGGCCGGTGAAGCTTTCTTT	CASSLAGEAFF	NA	TRBV5-1	TRBJ1-1	NA
TGTGCCAGCAGCGTAGGGACTAGCGGAATCACAGATACGCAGTATTTT	CASSVGTSGITDTQYF	TRBD2	TRBV9	TRBJ2-3	NA
TGCGCCAGCAGCCAGGACCGGGACAGGGTGATATTCGTTGGAAACACCATATATTTT	CASSQDRDRVIFVGNTIYF	TRBD1	TRBV4-1	TRBJ1-3	NA
TGTGCCATCAGTTGGGACAGCCAAAACACCATATATTTT	CAISWDSQNTIYF	TRBD1	TRBV10-3	TRBJ1-3	NA
TGTGCCAGCAGCTTATCGGTGGGCCCCTACAATGAGCAGTTCTTC	CASSLSVGPYNEQFF	NA	TRBV7-2	TRBJ2-1	NA
TGTGCCAGCAGCTTAGGGGGGGGGACACTCTACAATGAGCAGTTCTTC	CASSLGGGTLYNEQFF	NA	TRBV7-6	TRBJ2-1	NA
TGTGCCAGCAGCCCGACTAGCGGGAGTATGGAGCAGTACTTC	CASSPTSGSMEQYF	TRBD2	TRBV7-3	TRBJ2-7	NA